This T cell receptor beta chain came from a study of blood T cell repertoires in COVID-19. As for the study in general: The United States, Italy and Spain supplied acute and convalescent COVID-19 samples.

Seattle's cohort entered during active infection and was followed longitudinally. This table comes from immunoSEQ multiplex PCR, and its TCRdb copy is limited to in-frame clones, with some not included. The sample has 100,000 to 150,000 clones; about 85% are singletons. Germline values: CDR1 SGHTA, CDR2 FQGTGA. Between the trimmed V and J ends, which lost 5 bases and 1 base, there was a span of 8 bases. This CDR3 spans 13 amino acids. Sequencing used peripheral blood. This chain connects TRBV7-3 to TRBJ1-1, with a tentative D call TRBD1 (5 bases). The sequence was collected from a woman older than 75 with COVID-19, enrolled during active disease. The CDR3 sequence is CASSSQGNTEAFF. The CDR3 DNA is TGTGCCAGCAGCAGTCAGGGGAACACTGAAGCTTTCTTT.